This TCR beta chain is drawn from a study of blood T cell repertoires in COVID-19. Overall study: Researchers got acute and convalescent COVID-19 samples from the United States, Italy and Spain. PBMCs, B-cell-depleted T cells, or T cells were the source of the cDNA or gDNA that made up the material.

Generated by immunoSEQ multiplex PCR, the TCRdb table keeps only in-frame clones and is missing some. The table lists 95,000 to 120,000 clones, approximately 88% of them singletons. Between the trimmed V and J ends, which lost 0 bases and 0 bases, there was a span of 14 bases. Germline lookup yields CDR1 SGHRS and CDR2 YFSETQ. The CDR3 spans 17 residues. The receptor comes from a human donor in a cohort sampled during active COVID-19. V gene TRBV5-1 combines with J gene TRBJ2-3; TRBD2 might be the D (7 bases). The sequencing input was peripheral blood. The CDR3 nucleotides are TGCGCCAGCAGCTTGGCATTAGGGGGAGGGAGCACAGATACGCAGTATTTT. This translates into CASSLALGGGSTDTQYF. Variable domain in full (rest from reference TRBV5-1 and TRBJ2-3): KAGVTQTPRYLIKTRGQQVTLSCSPISGHRSVSWYQQTPGQGLQFLFEYFSETQRNKGNFPGRFSGRQFSNSRSEMNVSTLELGDSALYLCASSLALGGGSTDTQYFGPGTRLTVL.